Below, 19 T cell receptor beta chains from the same sample are listed, as sequenced in a study of regulatory T cells in long-lasting Graves disease. Combining iRepertoire HTBI primers with Arm-PCR of CDR3 regions, the authors built TCR beta libraries. From the multiplex PCR reads, TCRdb called clonotypes with MiXCR, one entry per CDR3 protein. The sample records about 220,000 distinct CDR3 sequences, roughly 20% being singletons. Time point meaning: newly diagnosed GD, antithyroid drugs for less than 3 months. The TCR library was made from RNA extracted from PBMCs. These sequences were also reported in another study, on T cells in Graves' hyperthyroidism and ophthalmopathy.

The source was peripheral blood mononuclear cells (PBMCs), collected at new diagnosis, from a patient treated with antithyroid drugs. Receptors originate from a woman aged 25 to 39 with Graves disease.

The chain couples TRBV20-1 to TRBJ1-1; D uncertain. The germline gives CDR1 DFQATT, CDR2 SNEGSKA (reference sequence). This CDR3 has 12 residues. Trimming took off 5 bases at V and 8 bases at J, with 15 bases between the two ends. The CDR3 region is CSAVDQLTEAFF. CDR3 sequence (DNA): TGCAGTGCTGTCGATCAGTTAACCGAAGCTTTCTTT.

This clonotype was observed many times. J is TRBJ1-2 and V is TRBV15, with D hard to call. This CDR3 contains 13 residues. Germline CDR1 is LNHNV and CDR2 is YYDKDF (reference sequence). Trimming removed 5 bases from V and 2 bases from J, with 9 bases in between. CDR3 region: CATSLDGNYGYTF. The DNA of the CDR3 is TGTGCCACCAGCCTCGACGGGAACTATGGCTACACCTTC.

This clonotype was counted many times. The V call is TRBV2, the J call TRBJ1-5; D remains ambiguous. CDR3 size: 13 residues. Looked up from germline, CDR1 is SNHLY and CDR2 is FYNNEI. Trimming took 4 bases from V and 1 from J, leaving 5 bases between them. The CDR3 spells CASSGDSNQPQHF. DNA for the CDR3: TGTGCCAGCAGTGGCGACAGCAATCAGCCCCAGCATTTT.

This clonotype was recorded at least ten times. The CDR3 DNA follows: TGCGCCAGCAGCTCAGCGACTAGCGGGAGTAGGAATGAGCAGTTCTTC. Residues: CASSSATSGSRNEQFF. The V and J genes are TRBV5-1 and TRBJ2-1; 12 bases line up with TRBD2. V gave up 3 bases and J gave up 7 bases; unmatched junction bases: 8. The CDR3 contains 16 residues. Germline CDR1 SGHRS, CDR2 YFSETQ.

The sample holds many counts of this clonotype. The V and J genes are TRBV12-5 and TRBJ2-2; no reliable D call. This CDR3 contains 16 residues. CDR1 and CDR2 from the germline V gene are LGHNT and FRNRAP. Between the trimmed V and J ends, which lost 2 bases and 5 bases, there was a span of 15 bases. The CDR3 sequence is CASGLSSVGVTGELFF. The CDR3 nucleotides are TGTGCTAGTGGTTTGTCAAGCGTTGGGGTGACCGGGGAGCTGTTTTTT.

In this sample, this clonotype turned up many times. This rearrangement joins TRBV28 to TRBJ2-1; D may correspond to TRBD1 or TRBD2 (5 bases each). CDR3 size: 14 residues. Germline V gene sequence: CDR1 MDHEN, CDR2 SYDVKM. V lost 8 bases and J lost 2, with 13 bases in between. DNA for the CDR3: TGTGCCAGCCTTTCCAGGGAGCCCTACAATGAGCAGTTCTTC. Protein sequence: CASLSREPYNEQFF.

Of note for this clonotype: A far larger clone is only one base removed, so a read error is likely. The chain joins TRBV11-1 to TRBJ2-5; perhaps TRBD1 as D (5 bases). Per germline, CDR1 SGHAT and CDR2 FQDESV (reference sequence). The CDR3 sequence is 14 residues long. With 5 bases removed from V and 5 bases from J, the gap between germline ends came to 15 bases. CDR3 loop: CASSTQGMGETQYF. The CDR3 DNA sequence: TGTGCCAGCAGCACCCAGGGCATGGGGGAGACCCAGTACTTC.

This clonotype came up many times. This sequence joins TRBV20-1 and TRBJ2-2, with 11 bases aligning to TRBD1. The CDR3 contains 14 residues. Trimming at V came to 4 bases and at J to 6 bases, leaving 4 bases not matched to a gene. Germline V lookup: CDR1 DFQATT, CDR2 SNEGSKA (reference sequence). The CDR3 loop reads CSATGTGGAGELFF. The CDR3 DNA reads TGCAGTGCTACCGGGACAGGGGGGGCCGGGGAGCTGTTTTTT.

This clonotype was recorded a few times. The V gene is TRBV20-1, the J gene TRBJ2-3; TRBD1 agrees at 12 bases. V trimming: 3 bases; J trimming: 4 bases; junction bases outside the gene matches: 8. The CDR3 spans 16 residues. Germline assignment: CDR1 DFQATT and CDR2 SNEGSKA (reference sequence). CDR3 region: CSASLPGQGAPDTQYF. Here the CDR3 DNA reads TGCAGTGCTAGTCTCCCGGGACAGGGGGCCCCAGATACGCAGTATTTT.

This clonotype appeared many times. This chain uses TRBV28 with TRBJ2-3; TRBD1 matches 7 bases. This CDR3 spans 14 amino acids. The V segment lost 6 bases and the J segment 3 bases; nucleotides outside the gene matches: 6. Germline CDR1 is MDHEN and CDR2 is SYDVKM. CDR3 nucleotide sequence: TGTGCCAGCAGGCCACAGGGGAATACAGATACGCAGTATTTT. This codes for CASRPQGNTDTQYF.

Many counts were recorded for this clonotype. V usage is TRBV19 and J usage is TRBJ2-7, with 8 bases identical to TRBD1. The germline V gene has CDR1 LNHDA and CDR2 SQIVND (reference sequence). J lost 1 base, V lost 6 bases, and 8 bases had no gene match. The CDR3 has 15 residues. The chain's CDR3 is CASRHRDRLSYEQYF. DNA of the CDR3: TGTGCCAGTAGACACCGGGACAGGCTTTCCTACGAGCAGTACTTC.

This clonotype was recorded many times. V is TRBV7-9 and J is TRBJ1-1; weak D call: TRBD1 (5 bases). Deletions cut 5 bases from V and 4 bases from J, with 20 bases between. Germline CDR1 is SEHNR and CDR2 is FQNEAQ (reference sequence). The CDR3 extends over 16 amino acids. CDR3 amino acids: CASSPETRVSGTEAFF. CDR3 sequence (DNA): TGTGCCAGCAGCCCCGAGACCAGGGTTTCGGGCACTGAAGCTTTCTTT.

This clonotype was counted ten times or more. The gene calls are TRBV7-9 and TRBJ1-3; 7 bases fit TRBD1. This CDR3 has 19 residues. CDR1 is SEHNR, CDR2 FQNEAQ, per germline (reference sequence). J gave up 0 bases and V 7 bases, and 18 bases lay outside the gene matches. The CDR3 coding sequence is TGTGCCAGCACCTACTACACAGGGGATGGCCCTAACTCTGGAAACACCATATATTTT. Protein sequence: CASTYYTGDGPNSGNTIYF. The full variable domain, completed using reference TRBV7-9 and TRBJ1-3, is DTGVSQNPRHKITKRGQNVTFRCDPISEHNRLYWYRQTLGQGPEFLTYFQNEAQLEKSRLLSDRFSAERPKGSFSTLEIQRTEQGDSAMYLCASTYYTGDGPNSGNTIYFGEGSWLTVV.

This clonotype was seen repeatedly, ten times or more. CDR3 residues: CASSRPGVQPQHF. The CDR3 region has the DNA TGTGCCAGCAGCCGTCCAGGGGTTCAGCCCCAGCATTTT. The gene calls are TRBV28 and TRBJ1-5, with D possibly matching TRBD1 (6 bases). V was pared by 6 bases and J by 6 bases, with 12 bases between. Germline V gene sequence: CDR1 MDHEN, CDR2 SYDVKM. The CDR3 runs 13 residues.

This clonotype has a count of ten or more. The V and J genes are TRBV28 and TRBJ2-2; 8 nucleotides line up with TRBD2. Unmatched junction bases numbered 4, after V lost 3 bases and J lost 1 base. This CDR3 region has 16 residues. The V gene's germline CDR1 is MDHEN and CDR2 SYDVKM. This CDR3 reads CASSFGGGLNTGELFF. CDR3 DNA: TGTGCCAGCAGTTTCGGGGGGGGCCTGAACACCGGGGAGCTGTTTTTT.

The table lists this clonotype with many counts. The chain couples TRBV10-1 to TRBJ2-3; TRBD1 aligns across 7 bases. The CDR3 sequence is 15 residues long. CDR1 is WNHNN and CDR2 is SYGVQD in the germline V gene (reference sequence). The ends lost 6 bases at V and 2 bases at J; junction bases unmatched: 8. CDR3 sequence: CASSDRDSSTDTQYF. In nucleotides, the CDR3 is TGCGCCAGCAGCGACCGGGACAGCTCCACAGATACGCAGTATTTT.

In its sample, this clonotype was seen many times. This chain uses TRBV30 with TRBJ2-7; a weak D match, TRBD1 (6 bases). In germline, CDR1 is GTSNPN, CDR2 SVGIG (reference sequence). The V and J ends lost 4 bases and 0 bases respectively, with 7 bases between them. This CDR3 has 12 amino acids. CDR3 residues: CAWKQGSYEQYF. The CDR3 coding sequence is TGTGCCTGGAAACAGGGCTCCTACGAGCAGTACTTC.

This clonotype showed up just a few times. The chain links TRBV19 to TRBJ1-5; 8 bases fit TRBD1. The germline gives CDR1 LNHDA, CDR2 SQIVND (reference sequence). With 7 bases clipped from V and 2 bases from J, the junction kept 4 bases outside the gene matches. This CDR3 is built from 14 residues. The CDR3 DNA reads TGTGCCAGTATAACGACAGGGGGCAATCAGCCCCAGCATTTT. Its protein product is CASITTGGNQPQHF.

This clonotype was seen repeatedly, ten times or more. This chain joins TRBV6-1 and TRBJ1-2; tentatively, D is TRBD1 (6 bases). The V gene lost 5 bases and the J gene lost 8 bases, with 18 bases spanning the gap. Germline V CDR1 and CDR2: MNHNS, SASEGT. CDR3 length: 14 amino acids. CDR3 region: CASSQQGWVRGYTF. In nucleotides, the CDR3 is TGTGCCAGCAGTCAACAGGGATGGGTGAGAGGCTACACCTTC.